These T cell receptor beta chains were read from a single sample in a study of monozygotic twins with inflammatory bowel disease. TCRdb re-analyzed the 5' RACE reads; it lists each CDR3 protein once, without DNA. This sample lists hundreds of thousands of distinct CDR3 sequences; its ten largest clones have roughly 2.2%. The sequenced sample consisted of blood. The origin of the receptors is a human donor with ulcerative colitis or Crohn's disease, or a healthy co-twin of an affected twin (not recorded which). Both conserved end residues are part of each CDR3. Fields, in order: V gene, J gene, CDR3 protein.

TRBV19	TRBJ2-2	CASSRFGELFF
TRBV18	TRBJ2-1	CASSPLAGARQDEQFF
TRBV7-3	TRBJ1-1	CASSLTANSEAFF
TRBV7-3	TRBJ2-1	CASSSGPINEQFF
TRBV14	TRBJ1-2	CASSPRRGPDGYTF
TRBV27	TRBJ1-1	CASSSGGYTEAFF
TRBV5-4	TRBJ1-1	CASSYGQGNTEAFF
TRBV4-3	TRBJ1-1	CASSQVSGLNTEAFF
TRBV28	TRBJ1-2	CASSLAVYGYTF
TRBV5-5	TRBJ2-6	CASSSLAGVTSGANVLTF
TRBV5-4	TRBJ2-1	CASTSGLQADNEQFF
TRBV7-8	TRBJ2-1	CASRQFGLAGGYNEQFF
TRBV19	TRBJ1-1	CASSVSTGVNTEAFF
TRBV6-2/TRBV6-3	TRBJ1-2	CASRPPGGAWYGYTF
TRBV12-3/TRBV12-4	TRBJ2-1	CASSLGKWGEFF
TRBV18	TRBJ2-3	CASRVMMGTDTQYF
TRBV5-4	TRBJ2-1	CASKIEGSSYNEQFF
TRBV19	TRBJ1-1	CASTAVGGVNTEAFF
TRBV9	TRBJ2-3	CASSPRTFTDTQYF
TRBV7-9	TRBJ2-1	CASTEQRVSPYNEQFF
TRBV28	TRBJ1-2	CASTSGTVYGYTF
TRBV18	TRBJ2-3	CASSPPSGLADPYTQYF
TRBV7-9	TRBJ2-1	CASSLVGQGKGNEQFF
TRBV19	TRBJ1-2	CASSIRANYGYTF
TRBV29-1	TRBJ1-1	CSVESGREAFF
TRBV5-6	TRBJ2-5	CASSPGLAGGGDQETQYF
TRBV9	TRBJ1-4	CASSPGVQTNEKLFF
TRBV5-1	TRBJ1-2	CASSPGKRGYTF
TRBV9	TRBJ2-5	CASSPVSETQYF
TRBV7-9	TRBJ2-3	CASSPYMRVGTDTQYF
TRBV28	TRBJ1-2	CASSLSVQGYTF
TRBV15	TRBJ1-1	CATSIDRDTEAFF
TRBV20-1	TRBJ2-7	CSAEAASYEQYF
TRBV18	TRBJ2-5	CASSKQGVVGETQYF
TRBV18	TRBJ2-3	CASSRTTGVSTDTQYF
TRBV29-1	TRBJ2-1	CSVWWAGEYNEQFF
TRBV12-3/TRBV12-4	TRBJ2-3	CASSLRRDREDTQYF
TRBV12-3/TRBV12-4	TRBJ1-2	CASSPPWGRGGYTF